These 8 T cell receptor beta chains were sequenced from one sample in a study of CD8 T cells in ankylosing spondylitis. TCRdb recomputed calls from the 5' RACE reads with MiXCR, one row per CDR3 protein. The data show about 160,000 distinct CDR3 sequences, approximately 20% seen once. The sequenced sample consisted of blood, either unsorted or a sorted T cell fraction (not recorded which). Every receptor here comes from a male donor with ankylosing spondylitis or in good health (not recorded which).

This clonotype was detected many times. This chain links TRBV7-2 with TRBJ1-3, with a tentative D call TRBD1 (5 bases). CDR3 length: 16 amino acids. CDR1 is SGHTA, CDR2 FQGNSA, per germline. V lost 3 bases and J lost 0, with 12 bases in between. In DNA, the CDR3 is TGTGCCAGCAGCTTGGGGCAAATGACCTCTGGAAACACCATATATTTT. As protein: CASSLGQMTSGNTIYF. The complete variable domain, with remaining parts taken from reference TRBV7-2 and TRBJ1-3, reads GAGVSQSPSNKVTEKGKDVELRCDPISGHTALYWYRQSLGQGLEFLIYFQGNSAPDKSGLPSDRFSAERTGGSVSTLTIQRTQQEDSAVYLCASSLGQMTSGNTIYFGEGSWLTVV.

The chain uses TRBV2 and TRBJ1-2, with TRBD1 matching 10 bases. Germline V gene sequence: CDR1 SNHLY, CDR2 FYNNEI. This CDR3 comprises 14 residues. Trimming at V came to 2 bases and at J to 10 bases, leaving 7 bases not matched to a gene. Here the CDR3 DNA reads TGTGCCAGCAGTGAAATAGCCGGGACAGGGGACTACACCTTC. Translating gives CASSEIAGTGDYTF.

This clonotype showed up many times. J is TRBJ1-6 and V is TRBV5-1, with 7 bases fitting TRBD1. V trimming: 0 bases; J trimming: 0 bases; junction bases outside the gene matches: 0. CDR3 size: 16 residues. The germline V gene has CDR1 SGHRS and CDR2 YFSETQ. CDR3: CASSLGQGSYNSPLHF. The CDR3 DNA reads as TGCGCCAGCAGCTTGGGACAGGGCTCCTATAATTCACCCCTCCACTTT.

This clonotype occurred many times. This chain connects TRBV7-6 to TRBJ2-3; TRBD2 agrees at 7 bases. CDR3 length equals 13 residues. Germline CDR1 is SGHVS and CDR2 is FNYEAQ. V gave up 11 bases and J gave up 7 bases; unmatched junction bases: 12. CDR3 region: CASSSGPGNTQYF. The DNA of the CDR3 is TGTGCCTCCTCTAGCGGCCCGGGAAATACGCAGTATTTT.

The table lists this clonotype with a few counts. The gene calls are TRBV5-1 and TRBJ2-1; 8 bases line up with TRBD2. J was trimmed by 7 bases and V by 3 bases; bases with no gene match: 9. The length of the CDR3 is 15 residues. Per the germline V gene, CDR1 is SGHRS and CDR2 is YFSETQ. CDR3 in DNA: TGCGCCAGCAGCTCCGCGGGAGGCGGTGGGAATGAGCAGTTCTTC. Amino acids: CASSSAGGGGNEQFF.

This clonotype was recorded many times. The chain carries TRBV20-1 and TRBJ2-3; no firm D call. The CDR3 consists of 14 residues. V lost 5 bases to trimming and J lost 2 bases, with 14 bases between them. Germline CDR1 DFQATT, CDR2 SNEGSKA (reference sequence). This chain's CDR3 is CSAGPQTFTDTQYF. In DNA, the CDR3 is TGCAGTGCTGGGCCCCAGACTTTCACAGATACGCAGTATTTT.

This clonotype was seen ten or more times. This chain uses TRBV12-3 or TRBV12-4 with TRBJ1-2; no firm D call. The CDR3 totals 13 residues. The germline V and J ends were trimmed by 1 base and 7 bases, with 10 bases remaining between them. The CDR3 protein is CASSLEKVSGYTF. As DNA, the CDR3 is TGTGCCAGCAGTTTAGAAAAAGTCTCTGGCTACACCTTC.

The chain joins TRBV20-1 to TRBJ2-1; D is perhaps TRBD1 or TRBD2 (6 bases each). CDR3 size: 13 residues. Germline CDR1 and CDR2: DFQATT and SNEGSKA (reference sequence). V lost 6 bases and J lost 2, with 11 bases in between. The CDR3 protein is CSARGLTYNEQFF. The CDR3 nucleotides are TGCAGTGCCAGGGGACTTACCTACAATGAGCAGTTCTTC.